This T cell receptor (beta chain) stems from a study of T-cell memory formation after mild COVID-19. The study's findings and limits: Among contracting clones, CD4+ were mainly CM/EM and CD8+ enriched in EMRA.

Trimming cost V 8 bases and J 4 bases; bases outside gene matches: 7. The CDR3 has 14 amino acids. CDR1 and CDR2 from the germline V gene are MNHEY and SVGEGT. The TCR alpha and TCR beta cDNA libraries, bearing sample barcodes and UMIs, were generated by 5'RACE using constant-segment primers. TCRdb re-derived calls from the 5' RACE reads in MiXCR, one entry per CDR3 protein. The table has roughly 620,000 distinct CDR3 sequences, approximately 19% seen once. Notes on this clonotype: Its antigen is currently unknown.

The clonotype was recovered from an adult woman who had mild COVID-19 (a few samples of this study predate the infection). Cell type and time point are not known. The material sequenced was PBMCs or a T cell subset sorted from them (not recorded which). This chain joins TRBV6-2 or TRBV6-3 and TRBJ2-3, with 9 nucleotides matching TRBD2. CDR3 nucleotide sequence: TGTGCCAGCGCCCGCGGGGGGGCCTCAGATACGCAGTATTTT. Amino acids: CASARGGASDTQYF.